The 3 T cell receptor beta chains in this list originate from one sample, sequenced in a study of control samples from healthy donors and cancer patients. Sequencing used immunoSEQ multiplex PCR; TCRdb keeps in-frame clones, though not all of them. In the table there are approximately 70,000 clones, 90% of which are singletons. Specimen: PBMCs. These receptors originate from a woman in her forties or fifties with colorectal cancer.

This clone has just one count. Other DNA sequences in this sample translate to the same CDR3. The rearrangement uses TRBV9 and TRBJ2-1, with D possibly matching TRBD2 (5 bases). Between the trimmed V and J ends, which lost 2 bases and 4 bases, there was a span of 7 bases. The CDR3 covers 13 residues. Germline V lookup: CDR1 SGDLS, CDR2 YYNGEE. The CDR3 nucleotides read TGTGCCAGCAGCGTCGGGGAATACAATGAGCAGTTCTTC. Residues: CASSVGEYNEQFF.

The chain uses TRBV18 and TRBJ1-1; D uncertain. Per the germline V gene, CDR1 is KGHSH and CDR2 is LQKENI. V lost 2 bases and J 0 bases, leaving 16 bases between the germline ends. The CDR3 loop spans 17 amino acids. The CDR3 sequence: CASSPSIDGTLNTEAFF. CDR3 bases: TGTGCCAGCTCACCATCCATAGACGGAACGTTGAACACTGAAGCTTTCTTT.

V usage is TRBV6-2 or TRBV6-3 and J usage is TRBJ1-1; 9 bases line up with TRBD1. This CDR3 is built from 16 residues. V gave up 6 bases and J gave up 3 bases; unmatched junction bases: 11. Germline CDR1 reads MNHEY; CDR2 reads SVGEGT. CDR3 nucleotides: TGTGCCAGCAGCCTTCTCAACAGGGGGCTGGACACTGAAGCTTTCTTT. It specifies CASSLLNRGLDTEAFF.